A single sample is the source of the 25 T cell receptor beta chains below, sequenced in a study of neurological immune-mediated disorders. In TCRdb, the 5' RACE reads were re-called with MiXCR into one record per CDR3 protein. The profile shows about 120,000 distinct CDR3 sequences, around 3% of them singletons. What was sequenced was PBMCs. The receptors here all came from a woman in her 30s with multiple sclerosis.

In this sample, this clonotype turned up many times. In DNA form, the CDR3 reads TGTGCCAGCAGTCCCGAAAGTTTCACCGGGGAGCTGTTTTTT. Translated: CASSPESFTGELFF. The rearrangement joins TRBV12-3 or TRBV12-4 to TRBJ2-2; D is uncertain. Trimming removed 5 bases from V and 4 bases from J, with 11 bases in between. This CDR3 comprises 14 residues.

At least ten counts were recorded for this clonotype. This sequence joins TRBV5-1 and TRBJ1-1; 10 bases map to TRBD1. Germline assignment: CDR1 SGHRS and CDR2 YFSETQ. CDR3 length: 14 residues. Trimming cost V 1 base and J 8 bases; bases outside gene matches: 5. CDR3 DNA: TGCGCCAGCAGCTTGACATGGACAGGGGGGGAAGCTTTCTTT. It translates to CASSLTWTGGEAFF.

This clonotype was counted ten times or more. This chain links TRBV20-1 with TRBJ2-3, with 8 bases matching TRBD2. With V trimmed by 3 bases and J by 4 bases, 6 bases remained unmatched. From germline, CDR1 is DFQATT and CDR2 SNEGSKA (reference sequence). The CDR3 totals 14 residues. The CDR3 bases are TGCAGTGCTAGGTCAGCGGGGGCGGCAGATACGCAGTATTTT. Its protein is CSARSAGAADTQYF.

This clonotype was counted at least ten times. The chain links TRBV18 to TRBJ2-3, with D perhaps TRBD1 (6 bases). The V end was cut by 4 bases, the J end by 0 bases, with 11 bases between. This CDR3 is built from 15 residues. Per the germline V gene, CDR1 is KGHSH and CDR2 is LQKENI. The CDR3 nucleotides read TGTGCCAGCTCACGGCCGACAGGCAGCACAGATACGCAGTATTTT. Translated, it gives CASSRPTGSTDTQYF.

This clonotype was recorded at least ten times. V usage is TRBV18 and J usage is TRBJ1-5; D is uncertain. This CDR3 comprises 16 residues. Germline V gene lookup returns CDR1 KGHSH and CDR2 LQKENI. Between the trimmed V and J ends, which lost 3 bases and 0 bases, there was a span of 12 bases. The CDR3, as DNA: TGTGCCAGCTCACCCCGGGCGACCCATAGCAATCAGCCCCAGCATTTT. Its translation: CASSPRATHSNQPQHF.

Many counts were recorded for this clonotype. J is TRBJ2-7 and V is TRBV27; 10 bases map to TRBD1. From germline, CDR1 is MNHEY and CDR2 SMNVEV (reference sequence). This CDR3 is built from 15 residues. Germline trimming cut 0 bases from V and 1 base from J; bases unmatched to any gene: 0. The CDR3 is CASSLSGQGSYEQYF. The CDR3 bases are TGTGCCAGCAGTTTATCGGGACAGGGGTCCTACGAGCAGTACTTC.

This clonotype occurred many times. The V call is TRBV12-3 or TRBV12-4, the J call TRBJ1-3; TRBD1 aligns across 7 bases. V dropped 6 bases and J dropped 16; count of bases not matched to a gene: 12. CDR3 length equals 12 residues. In nucleotides, the CDR3 is TGTGCCAGCAGGCCAAACCGGGACAGAGAGTATTTT. The encoded protein is CASRPNRDREYF.

This clonotype was found many times. This sequence joins TRBV7-2 and TRBJ2-6; no clear D. V was clipped by 1 base and J by 0 bases, with 7 bases between them. Germline V gene lookup returns CDR1 SGHTA and CDR2 FQGNSA. The CDR3 has 16 amino acids. This CDR3 reads CASSLDSVSGANVLTF. CDR3 sequence (DNA): TGTGCCAGCAGCTTAGATAGTGTCTCTGGGGCCAACGTCCTGACTTTC.

This clonotype was counted ten times or more. This chain links TRBV10-3 with TRBJ2-5, with no clear D. The germline gives CDR1 ENHRY, CDR2 SYGVKD. The length of the CDR3 is 12 residues. V was trimmed by 6 bases and J by 1 base, leaving 6 bases between them. The DNA of the CDR3 is TGTGCCATCAGGGCAGCCCAAGAGACCCAGTACTTC. Protein: CAIRAAQETQYF.

This clonotype was picked up many times. The V and J genes are TRBV4-1 and TRBJ1-5, with TRBD1 as a possible D gene (5 bases). The germline V gene encodes CDR1 MGHRA and CDR2 YSYEKL. The CDR3 runs to 15 residues. V was shortened by 0 bases and J by 7 bases, with 13 bases between the two germline ends. CDR3 coding DNA: TGCGCCAGCAGCCAAGATCTTTTGGGGCCACAGCCCCAGCATTTT. The encoded protein is CASSQDLLGPQPQHF.

There are many counts of this clonotype. The V gene is TRBV14, the J gene TRBJ2-2; D might be TRBD1 (5 bases). Germline-derived CDR1 and CDR2 are SGHDN and FVKESK. V lost 4 bases and J lost 5, with 11 bases in between. The CDR3 is 14 residues long. Here the CDR3 DNA reads TGTGCCAGCAGCCCGTACCAGGGAACCGGGGAGCTGTTTTTT. It specifies CASSPYQGTGELFF.

The sample holds many counts of this clonotype. The V gene is TRBV5-6, the J gene TRBJ1-2, with TRBD1 matching 8 bases. Looked up from germline, CDR1 is SGHDT and CDR2 is YYEEEE. V gave up 1 base and J gave up 1 base; unmatched junction bases: 3. The CDR3 consists of 15 residues. The CDR3 sequence: CASSLRDRLNYGYTF. The CDR3 DNA reads as TGTGCCAGCAGCTTGCGGGACAGGCTTAACTATGGCTACACCTTC.

Many counts were recorded for this clonotype. J is TRBJ1-2 and V is TRBV20-1; the D is unclear. The V gene lost 0 bases and the J gene lost 2 bases, with 7 bases spanning the gap. The germline CDR1 and CDR2 sequences are DFQATT and SNEGSKA (reference sequence). The CDR3 length is 13 residues. The chain's CDR3 is CSAREGGNYGYTF. CDR3 bases: TGCAGTGCTAGAGAAGGAGGGAACTATGGCTACACCTTC.

This clonotype was seen at least ten times. The chain uses TRBV30 and TRBJ2-1, with D unclear. Germline CDR1 and CDR2: GTSNPN and SVGIG (reference sequence). V shed 3 bases and J shed 8 bases, with 20 bases lying between them. The CDR3 spans 15 residues. CDR3 nucleotides: TGTGCCTGGAGCAAACCTGCCGAGCTGGGCTATGAGCAGTTCTTC. It codes for CAWSKPAELGYEQFF.

This clonotype was seen at least ten times. The V gene is TRBV6-5, the J gene TRBJ2-1; D unclear. Germline V lookup: CDR1 MNHEY, CDR2 SVGAGI. The CDR3 is made up of 11 amino acids. V gave up 6 bases and J gave up 10 bases, with 10 bases separating them. CDR3 loop: CASSSSGEQFF. In DNA form, the CDR3 reads TGTGCCAGCAGCTCCTCCGGGGAGCAGTTCTTC.

This clonotype has ten or more counts. The chain uses TRBV5-1 and TRBJ2-5; D is unresolved. Germline loops: CDR1 SGHRS, CDR2 YFSETQ. V lost 2 bases to trimming and J lost 2 bases, with 13 bases between them. The CDR3 spans 15 residues. CDR3 residues: CASSFSFGWQETQYF. DNA of the CDR3: TGCGCCAGCAGCTTCTCTTTCGGGTGGCAAGAGACCCAGTACTTC. The full variable domain, completed using reference TRBV5-1 and TRBJ2-5, is KAGVTQTPRYLIKTRGQQVTLSCSPISGHRSVSWYQQTPGQGLQFLFEYFSETQRNKGNFPGRFSGRQFSNSRSEMNVSTLELGDSALYLCASSFSFGWQETQYFGPGTRLLVL.

This clonotype was seen at least ten times. The V and J genes are TRBV7-2 and TRBJ1-2, with TRBD1 matching over 7 bases. In germline, CDR1 is SGHTA, CDR2 FQGNSA. The length of the CDR3 is 12 residues. The V and J ends lost 5 bases and 7 bases, in that order; junction bases with no gene match: 4. The CDR3 region has the DNA TGTGCCAGCAGCACGAACAGGGGTGGCTACACCTTC. Encoded protein: CASSTNRGGYTF.

This clonotype was picked up many times. The J gene is TRBJ2-2, the V gene TRBV4-3; possibly TRBD1 for D (5 bases). V was cut by 3 bases and J by 4 bases, with 12 bases left in between. CDR3 length: 15 residues. CDR1 LGHNA and CDR2 YSLEER come from the germline V gene. The CDR3 loop reads CASSQRSDSTGELFF. CDR3 DNA sequence: TGCGCCAGCAGCCAGAGGAGCGACAGCACCGGGGAGCTGTTTTTT.

This clonotype was observed at least ten times. The chain couples TRBV7-9 to TRBJ1-1; D unclear. The V gene lost 5 bases and the J gene lost 7 bases, with 14 bases spanning the gap. There are 13 residues in the CDR3. Germline lookup yields CDR1 SEHNR and CDR2 FQNEAQ (reference sequence). CDR3 DNA sequence: TGTGCCAGCAGCGAGACGACCGGTAGTGAAGCTTTCTTT. This encodes CASSETTGSEAFF. Filled out from reference TRBV7-9 and TRBJ1-1, the complete variable domain reads DTGVSQNPRHKITKRGQNVTFRCDPISEHNRLYWYRQTLGQGPEFLTYFQNEAQLEKSRLLSDRFSAERPKGSFSTLEIQRTEQGDSAMYLCASSETTGSEAFFGQGTRLTVV.

At least ten counts were recorded for this clonotype. CDR3 DNA: TGTGCCAGCAGCCCGTTGGGGAGGGACATTTCTACCGGGGAGCTGTTTTTT. It specifies CASSPLGRDISTGELFF. The genes are TRBV12-3 or TRBV12-4 and TRBJ2-2; D perhaps matches TRBD2 (7 bases). This CDR3 region has 17 residues. V was clipped by 6 bases and J by 5 bases, with 22 bases between them.

This clonotype has at least ten counts. This rearrangement joins TRBV4-3 to TRBJ1-1; D not certain. The CDR3 covers 14 residues. Trimming removed 0 bases from V and 4 bases from J, with 9 bases in between. The germline CDR1 and CDR2 sequences are LGHNA and YSLEER. In DNA, the CDR3 is TGCGCCAGCAGCCAAGATTCCGGGTTCACTGAAGCTTTCTTT. This encodes CASSQDSGFTEAFF.

This clonotype showed up many times. The genes are TRBV27 and TRBJ1-2; D call uncertain. The CDR3 consists of 16 residues. The V gene lost 1 base and the J gene lost 0 bases, with 12 bases spanning the gap. Germline lookup yields CDR1 MNHEY and CDR2 SMNVEV (reference sequence). CDR3 in amino acids: CASSLWSSGTNYGYTF. In DNA form, the CDR3 reads TGTGCCAGCAGTTTATGGTCGTCGGGTACTAACTATGGCTACACCTTC.

The V and J genes are TRBV9 and TRBJ1-2; TRBD1 is a possible D gene (6 bases). The CDR3 runs 15 residues. Between the trimmed V and J ends, which lost 2 bases and 2 bases, there was a span of 13 bases. Germline V CDR1 and CDR2: SGDLS, YYNGEE. The CDR3 protein is CASSVGGGANYGYTF. The CDR3 coding sequence is TGTGCCAGCAGCGTCGGTGGGGGGGCAAACTATGGCTACACCTTC. Filled out from reference TRBV9 and TRBJ1-2, the complete variable domain reads DSGVTQTPKHLITATGQRVTLRCSPRSGDLSVYWYQQSLDQGLQFLIQYYNGEERAKGNILERFSAQQFPDLHSELNLSSLELGDSALYFCASSVGGGANYGYTFGSGTRLTVV.

This clonotype was observed at least ten times. This chain connects TRBV10-3 to TRBJ1-1, with a weak D call TRBD1 (5 bases). With 4 bases removed from V and 6 bases from J, the gap between germline ends came to 12 bases. Germline V gene sequence: CDR1 ENHRY, CDR2 SYGVKD. This CDR3 is built from 13 residues. The CDR3, as DNA: TGTGCCATCAGTGTAGGGGCCGCGGCTGAAGCTTTCTTT. Translation: CAISVGAAAEAFF.

This clonotype was seen ten or more times. This rearrangement joins TRBV24-1 to TRBJ2-3; either TRBD1 or TRBD2 may supply D (6 bases each). The V gene lost 5 bases and the J gene lost 8 bases, with 13 bases spanning the gap. Germline V gene data show CDR1 as KGHDR and CDR2 as SFDVKD. CDR3 size: 13 residues. CDR3 protein: CATSAPGAPTQYF. Here the CDR3 DNA reads TGTGCCACCAGTGCCCCGGGGGCCCCTACGCAGTATTTT.